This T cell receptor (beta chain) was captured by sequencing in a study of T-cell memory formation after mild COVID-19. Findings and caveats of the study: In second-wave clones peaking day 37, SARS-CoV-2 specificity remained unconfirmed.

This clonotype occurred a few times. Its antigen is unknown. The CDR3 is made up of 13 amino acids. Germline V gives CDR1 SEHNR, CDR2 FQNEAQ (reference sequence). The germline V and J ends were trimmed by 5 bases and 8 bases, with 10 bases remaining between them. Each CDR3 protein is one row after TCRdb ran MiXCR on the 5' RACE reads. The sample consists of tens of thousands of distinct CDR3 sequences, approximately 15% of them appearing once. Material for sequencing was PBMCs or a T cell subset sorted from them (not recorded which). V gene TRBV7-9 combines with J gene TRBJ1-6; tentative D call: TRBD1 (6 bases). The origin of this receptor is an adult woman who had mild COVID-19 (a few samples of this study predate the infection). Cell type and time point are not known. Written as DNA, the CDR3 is TGTGCCAGCAGCCATCCAGGGGATTCACCCCTCCACTTT. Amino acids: CASSHPGDSPLHF.